Listed here are 12 T cell receptor beta chains from one sample, sequenced in a study of control samples from healthy donors and cancer patients. TCRdb's table, derived via immunoSEQ multiplex PCR, lists solely in-frame clones and lacks some. The sample has fewer than 95,000 clones, 91% seen once. Sequencing was performed on blood. The receptor set was obtained from a man aged 30-40 years in good health.

The chain carries TRBV5-4 and TRBJ1-3; D gene ambiguous. The length of the CDR3 is 14 residues. In germline, CDR1 is SGHNT, CDR2 YYREEE (reference sequence). Trimming stripped 4 bases from V and 0 bases from J, with 8 bases between. CDR3 DNA sequence: TGTGCCAGCAGCCCAGATTACTCTGGAAACACCATATATTTT. Its translation: CASSPDYSGNTIYF.

The chain couples TRBV14 to TRBJ2-5, with TRBD2 identical over 8 bases. Germline CDR1 and CDR2: SGHDN and FVKESK. CDR3 length: 20 residues. Losses at the gene ends were 1 base for V and 4 bases for J; bases not matched to a gene: 20. The CDR3 region is CASSQGGLLHGRADGETQYF. The CDR3 DNA sequence: TGTGCCAGCAGCCAAGGAGGACTTTTGCACGGGAGGGCCGATGGAGAGACCCAGTACTTC.

A single count supports this clone. This rearrangement joins TRBV27 to TRBJ1-5; the D is unclear. The CDR3 runs to 15 residues. CDR1 is MNHEY and CDR2 is SMNVEV in the germline V gene (reference sequence). The V end was cut by 3 bases, the J end by 2 bases, with 11 bases between. CDR3 nucleotides: TGTGCCAGCAGTTTGGCAGCCTTCGGCAATCAGCCCCAGCATTTT. It translates to CASSLAAFGNQPQHF.

This rearrangement joins TRBV4-1 to TRBJ1-4; 9 positions agree with TRBD1. The V gene's germline CDR1 is MGHRA and CDR2 YSYEKL. After removal of 3 bases from V and 1 base from J, the junction contained 12 bases not matched to a gene. This CDR3 spans 19 amino acids. CDR3 loop: CASSHEQGARAITNEKLFF. CDR3 bases: TGCGCCAGCAGCCATGAACAGGGGGCGCGGGCTATAACTAATGAAAAACTGTTTTTT.

The gene calls are TRBV6-6 and TRBJ1-2, with 7 bases aligning to TRBD1. Germline V CDR1 and CDR2: MNHNY, SVGAGI (reference sequence). Trimming cost V 2 bases and J 0 bases; bases outside gene matches: 6. This CDR3 has 16 residues. The CDR3 nucleotides read TGTGCCAGCAGTTACGAGGGGGCGGCCCCTAACTATGGCTACACCTTC. This sequence encodes CASSYEGAAPNYGYTF.

This sequence joins TRBV18 and TRBJ1-2; D gene ambiguous. Germline CDR1 and CDR2: KGHSH and LQKENI. The CDR3 is 13 amino acids. The ends were cut back, 6 bases at V and 5 bases at J, with 13 bases in the middle. The CDR3: CASSPDGGYGYTF. Written as DNA, the CDR3 is TGTGCCAGCTCTCCTGATGGAGGGTATGGCTACACCTTC. Supplemented by reference TRBV18 and TRBJ1-2, the full variable domain reads NAGVMQNPRHLVRRRGQEARLRCSPMKGHSHVYWYRQLPEEGLKFMVYLQKENIIDESGMPKERFSAEFPKEGPSILRIQQVVRGDSAAYFCASSPDGGYGYTFGSGTRLTVV.

This clone was detected a few times. V gene TRBV29-1 combines with J gene TRBJ1-3; the D is unclear. The V gene's germline CDR1 is SQVTM and CDR2 ANQGSEA. Between the trimmed V and J ends, which lost 7 bases and 4 bases, there was a span of 14 bases. The CDR3 runs 13 residues. CDR3 DNA: TGCAGCGCCTCCGCTGGGTCGGGAAACACCATATATTTT. Its translation: CSASAGSGNTIYF. The variable domain in full, with the rest retrieved from reference TRBV29-1 and TRBJ1-3, is SAVISQKPSRDICQRGTSLTIQCQVDSQVTMMFWYRQQPGQSLTLIATANQGSEATYESGFVIDKFPISRPNLTFSTLTVSNMSPEDSSIYLCSASAGSGNTIYFGEGSWLTVV.

This clone was seen more than once but under ten times. V and J are TRBV5-4 and TRBJ1-1; maybe TRBD1 (6 bases). The germline gives CDR1 SGHNT, CDR2 YYREEE (reference sequence). Between the trimmed V and J ends, which lost 4 bases and 6 bases, there was a span of 16 bases. The length of the CDR3 is 14 residues. CDR3 region: CASSPGQRGSEAFF. DNA for the CDR3: TGTGCCAGCAGCCCTGGACAGCGGGGCTCTGAAGCTTTCTTT.

This chain joins TRBV13 and TRBJ2-2, with a possible D match to TRBD2 (6 bases). The ends were cut back, 8 bases at V and 7 bases at J, with 17 bases in the middle. The CDR3 covers 14 residues. Germline V gives CDR1 PRHDT, CDR2 FYEKMQ (reference sequence). CDR3 in amino acids: CASYGREQVGELFF. The CDR3 DNA sequence: TGTGCCAGCTATGGACGGGAGCAAGTCGGGGAGCTGTTTTTT.

V usage is TRBV3-1 (or the pseudogene TRBV3-2) and J usage is TRBJ2-7; 9 positions match TRBD1. CDR1 is LGHDT, CDR2 YNNKEL, per germline (reference sequence). The CDR3 is made up of 15 amino acids. With V trimmed by 1 base and J by 4 bases, 5 bases remained unmatched. The CDR3 here is CASSQGQGGRYEQYF. Written as DNA, the CDR3 is TGTGCCAGCAGCCAAGGACAGGGGGGGAGATACGAGCAGTACTTC.

The rearrangement links TRBV28 to TRBJ1-1; D remains unclear. Germline V CDR1 and CDR2: MDHEN, SYDVKM. CDR3 length: 12 amino acids. Trimming shortened V by 5 bases and J by 8 bases, and 12 bases separated the two germline ends. As DNA, the CDR3 is TGTGCCAGCAGTCGGGAGCCACCAGAAGCTTTCTTT. It translates to CASSREPPEAFF. Supplemented by reference TRBV28 and TRBJ1-1, the full variable domain reads DVKVTQSSRYLVKRTGEKVFLECVQDMDHENMFWYRQDPGLGLRLIYFSYDVKMKEKGDIPEGYSVSREKKERFSLILESASTNQTSMYLCASSREPPEAFFGQGTRLTVV.

This clone was seen only once. The chain has TRBV6-5 and TRBJ1-4; D might be TRBD1 (5 bases). V gave up 4 bases and J gave up 7 bases, with 10 bases separating them. CDR1 MNHEY and CDR2 SVGAGI come from the germline V gene. The CDR3 runs 13 residues. CDR3 region: CASSWGGGEKLFF. The CDR3 DNA reads as TGTGCCAGCAGTTGGGGGGGTGGTGAAAAACTGTTTTTT.